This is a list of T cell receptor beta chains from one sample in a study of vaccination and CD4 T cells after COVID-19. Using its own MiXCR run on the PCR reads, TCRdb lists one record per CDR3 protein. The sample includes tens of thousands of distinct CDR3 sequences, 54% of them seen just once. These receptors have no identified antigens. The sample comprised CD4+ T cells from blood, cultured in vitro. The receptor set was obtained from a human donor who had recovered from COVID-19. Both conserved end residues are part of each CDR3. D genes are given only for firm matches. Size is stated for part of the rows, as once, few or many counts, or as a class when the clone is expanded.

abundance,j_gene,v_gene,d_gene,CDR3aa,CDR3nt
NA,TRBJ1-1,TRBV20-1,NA,CSASKGLGTEAFF,TGCAGTGCTAGTAAGGGGTTGGGCACTGAAGCTTTCTTT
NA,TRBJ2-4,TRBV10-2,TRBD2,CASSEAARTSVQYF,TGCGCCAGCAGTGAAGCAGCTAGGACTAGCGTTCAGTACTTC
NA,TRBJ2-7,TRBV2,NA,CASKGGEASYEQYF,TGTGCCAGCAAAGGAGGGGAAGCCTCCTACGAGCAGTACTTC
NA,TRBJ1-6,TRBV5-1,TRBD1,CASSPGQINSPLHF,TGCGCCAGCAGCCCGGGACAGATTAATTCACCCCTCCACTTT
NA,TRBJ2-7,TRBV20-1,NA,CSARGAGEGQYF,TGCAGTGCTAGAGGGGCAGGTGAGGGGCAGTACTTC
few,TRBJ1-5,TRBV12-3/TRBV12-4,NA,CASSLSGRRNQPQHF,TGTGCCAGCAGTTTGTCGGGGCGAAGGAATCAGCCCCAGCATTTT
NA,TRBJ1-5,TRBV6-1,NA,CASSAGHSNQPQHF,TGTGCCAGCAGTGCGGGGCATAGCAATCAGCCCCAGCATTTT
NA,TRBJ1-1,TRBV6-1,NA,CASRQGRTEAFF,TGTGCCAGCAGGCAGGGACGCACTGAAGCTTTCTTT
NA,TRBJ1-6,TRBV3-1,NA,CASSQGASNNSPLHF,TGTGCCAGCAGCCAGGGGGCCTCCAATAATTCACCCCTCCACTTT
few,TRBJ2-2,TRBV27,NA,CASSSGGTGELFF,TGTGCCAGCAGTTCTGGGGGTACCGGGGAGCTGTTTTTT
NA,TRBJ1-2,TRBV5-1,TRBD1,CASSSGTGHTNYGYTF,TGCGCCAGCAGCTCCGGGACAGGGCATACTAACTATGGCTACACCTTC
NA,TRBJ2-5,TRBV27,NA,CASGPGSGTQYF,TGTGCCAGCGGGCCCGGGTCAGGAACCCAGTACTTC
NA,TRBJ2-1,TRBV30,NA,CAWGELGNEQFF,TGTGCCTGGGGGGAACTGGGAAATGAGCAGTTCTTC
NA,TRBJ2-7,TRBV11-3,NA,CVSSFEAETPTSPSYEQYF,TGTGTCAGCAGCTTTGAGGCGGAGACACCTACCTCTCCATCCTACGAGCAGTACTTC
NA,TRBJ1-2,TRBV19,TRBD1,CASGGTGGDGYTF,TGTGCCAGTGGGGGGACAGGGGGTGATGGCTACACCTTC
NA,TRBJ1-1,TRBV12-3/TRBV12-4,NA,CASSLGVNLNTEAFF,TGTGCCAGCAGTTTAGGTGTCAACCTGAACACTGAAGCTTTCTTT
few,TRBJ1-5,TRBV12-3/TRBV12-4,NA,CASTWGGYQPQHF,TGTGCCAGCACCTGGGGGGGTTACCAGCCCCAGCATTTT
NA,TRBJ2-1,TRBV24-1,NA,CATSERRDEQFF,TGTGCCACCAGTGAAAGGAGGGATGAGCAGTTCTTC
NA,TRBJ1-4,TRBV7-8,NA,CASSLTVTTNEKLFF,TGTGCCAGCAGCCTAACAGTTACAACTAATGAAAAACTGTTTTTT
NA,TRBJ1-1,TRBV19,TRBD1,CASSLDRVAEAFF,TGTGCCAGTAGTTTAGACAGGGTCGCTGAAGCTTTCTTT
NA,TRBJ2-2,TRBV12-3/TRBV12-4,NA,CASSLFGSANTGELFF,TGTGCCAGCAGTTTATTCGGTAGCGCCAACACCGGGGAGCTGTTTTTT
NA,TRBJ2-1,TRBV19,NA,CASSMQYNEQFF,TGTGCCAGTAGTATGCAGTACAATGAGCAGTTCTTC
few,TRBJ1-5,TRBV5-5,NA,CASSLGGPGDQPQHF,TGTGCCAGCAGCTTGGGCGGCCCCGGGGATCAGCCCCAGCATTTT
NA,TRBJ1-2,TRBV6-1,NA,CASSERPEGYAGYTF,TGTGCCAGCAGTGAAAGGCCGGAGGGCTACGCGGGCTACACCTTC
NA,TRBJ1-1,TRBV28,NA,CASSLSFAGVFEAFF,TGTGCCAGCAGTTTAAGTTTCGCAGGGGTATTTGAAGCTTTCTTT
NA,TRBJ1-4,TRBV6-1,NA,CASSAVPNEKLFF,TGTGCCAGCAGCGCCGTCCCTAATGAAAAACTGTTTTTT
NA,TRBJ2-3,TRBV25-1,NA,CASSDQAVAADTQYF,TGTGCCAGCAGTGACCAGGCGGTAGCGGCAGATACGCAGTATTTT
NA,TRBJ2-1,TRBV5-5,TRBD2,CASSSNTLLAGVKNNEQFF,TGTGCCAGCAGCTCGAACACTCTACTAGCGGGAGTGAAGAACAATGAGCAGTTCTTC
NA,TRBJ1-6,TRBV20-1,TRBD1,CSARPPGTGSQYNSPLHF,TGCAGTGCTAGACCCCCCGGGACAGGGTCCCAATATAATTCACCCCTCCACTTT
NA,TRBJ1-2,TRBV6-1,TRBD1,CASSPYTGDPYGYTF,TGTGCCAGCAGTCCTTATACAGGGGACCCCTATGGCTACACCTTC
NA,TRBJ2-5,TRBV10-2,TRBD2,CASKTSGRETQYF,TGCGCCAGCAAGACTAGCGGGAGGGAGACCCAGTACTTC
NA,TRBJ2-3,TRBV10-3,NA,CAISGGGTDTQYF,TGTGCCATCAGCGGAGGGGGCACAGATACGCAGTATTTT
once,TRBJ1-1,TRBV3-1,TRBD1,CASSQDPRQGGTEAFF,TGTGCCAGCAGCCAAGATCCGAGACAGGGCGGCACTGAAGCTTTCTTT
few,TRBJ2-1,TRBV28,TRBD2,CASRFSGVMDGEQFF,TGTGCCAGCAGATTTAGCGGGGTAATGGACGGTGAGCAGTTCTTC
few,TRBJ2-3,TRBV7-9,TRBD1,CASRGANGQDGADTQYF,TGTGCCAGCAGAGGGGCCAACGGACAGGATGGGGCAGATACGCAGTATTTT
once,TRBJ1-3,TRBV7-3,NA,CASSPNPTGTGNTIYF,TGTGCCAGCAGCCCTAACCCCACAGGGACTGGAAACACCATATATTTT
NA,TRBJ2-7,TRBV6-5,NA,CASSYGSGILSYEQYF,TGTGCCAGCAGTTACGGCTCAGGTATACTTTCCTACGAGCAGTACTTC
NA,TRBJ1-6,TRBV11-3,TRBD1,CASSPTQGGKSSYNSPLHF,TGTGCCAGCAGCCCGACCCAGGGGGGGAAAAGCTCCTATAATTCACCCCTCCACTTT
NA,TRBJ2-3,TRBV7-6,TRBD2,CASSSTSGRIPDTQYF,TGTGCCAGCAGCTCGACTAGCGGGAGAATCCCAGATACGCAGTATTTT
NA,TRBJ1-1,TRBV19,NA,CASKGEMEGSEAFF,TGTGCCAGTAAGGGGGAAATGGAGGGTTCTGAAGCTTTCTTT
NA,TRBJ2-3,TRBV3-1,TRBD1,CASSLGQGSLSEDTQYF,TGTGCCAGCAGCCTCGGACAGGGAAGTTTGTCGGAGGATACGCAGTATTTT
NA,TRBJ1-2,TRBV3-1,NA,CASSLPGAAGYTF,TGTGCCAGCAGCCTGCCCGGTGCTGCTGGCTACACCTTC
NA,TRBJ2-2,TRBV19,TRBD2,CATSGLAGSETGELFF,TGTGCCACTTCGGGACTAGCGGGCTCGGAAACCGGGGAGCTGTTTTTT
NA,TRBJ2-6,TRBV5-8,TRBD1,CASSLPRGTGGLAANVLTF,TGTGCCAGCAGCTTGCCCCGGGGGACAGGGGGCTTAGCGGCCAACGTCCTGACTTTC
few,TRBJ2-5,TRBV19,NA,CASGDIGRETQYF,TGTGCCAGTGGCGACATCGGAAGAGAGACCCAGTACTTC
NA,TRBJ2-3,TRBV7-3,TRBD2,CASSLQAGLADTQYF,TGTGCCAGCAGCTTACAAGCGGGACTGGCGGATACGCAGTATTTT
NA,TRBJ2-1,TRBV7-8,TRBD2,CASSLFRTSNEQFF,TGTGCCAGCAGCTTATTCCGGACTAGCAATGAGCAGTTCTTC
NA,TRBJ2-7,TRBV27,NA,CASTTRGRHGAYEQYF,TGTGCCAGCACCACAAGGGGCCGCCACGGGGCCTACGAGCAGTACTTC
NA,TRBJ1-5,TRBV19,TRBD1,CASNRDRAPPQHF,TGTGCCAGTAACCGGGACAGGGCCCCACCCCAGCATTTT
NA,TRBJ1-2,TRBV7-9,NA,CASSLIDGPYGYTF,TGTGCCAGCAGCCTTATTGACGGTCCCTATGGCTACACCTTC
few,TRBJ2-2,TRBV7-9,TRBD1,CASSGRTGFVRGELFF,TGTGCCAGCAGCGGCCGGACAGGGTTCGTGAGAGGGGAGCTGTTTTTT
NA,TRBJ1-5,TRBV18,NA,CASSPTGSSNQPQHF,TGTGCCAGCTCACCAACAGGGAGTAGCAATCAGCCCCAGCATTTT
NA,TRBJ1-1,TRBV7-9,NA,CASSFNMDTEAFF,TGTGCCAGCAGCTTTAACATGGACACTGAAGCTTTCTTT
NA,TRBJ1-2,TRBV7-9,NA,CASSFDHGAPRGYTF,TGTGCCAGCAGCTTCGATCATGGGGCTCCTAGGGGCTACACCTTC